What follows are 15 T cell receptor beta chains derived from one specimen sequenced in a study of early T cells in non-severe SARS-CoV-2 infection (dated by TCRdb to the early 2020s). Receptors were amplified or captured by 5' RACE. The data were produced on a NextSeq 500. TCRdb reanalyzed the raw reads on its own, using fastp at Q25 for trimming and MiXCR for clone calling, and kept in-frame beta chains. Each entry is one CDR3 protein sequence, shown with its most common DNA and genes. This sample has tens of thousands of distinct CDR3 sequences in its table, and 9% to 15% of those were observed once. The leading ten clones occupy 4% to 5% of the sample. Specimen: whole blood. These receptors came from an adult who was a healthcare worker with PCR-confirmed SARS-CoV-2 infection or an uninfected control (not recorded which).

In its sample, this clonotype was seen many times. The genes are TRBV6-2 or TRBV6-3 and TRBJ2-1; TRBD2 might be the D (6 bases). Trimming left V 8 bases short and J 10 bases short, with 24 bases between. This CDR3 is built from 15 residues. Germline loops: CDR1 MNHEY, CDR2 SVGEGT. The CDR3 coding sequence is TGTGCCAGCGAAGCCTACGCGGGACCCCTCGTAGAGCAGTTCTTC. Translation gives CASEAYAGPLVEQFF.

Only a few counts were recorded for this clonotype. This chain joins TRBV11-2 and TRBJ2-5, with 7 bases lining up with TRBD1. Trimming cost V 5 bases and J 9 bases; bases outside gene matches: 6. The CDR3 has 12 residues. Germline loops: CDR1 SGHAT, CDR2 FQNNGV. CDR3 in DNA: TGTGCCAGCAGCACCTGGCAGGGGGCCCAGTACTTC. Its protein product is CASSTWQGAQYF.

V gene TRBV12-3 or TRBV12-4 combines with J gene TRBJ1-4; D unclear. CDR3 length: 12 amino acids. V lost 4 bases and J lost 7, with 7 bases in between. The chain's CDR3 is CASSSSPEKLFF. The CDR3 coding sequence is TGTGCCAGCAGTTCAAGCCCTGAAAAACTGTTTTTT.

Many counts were recorded for this clonotype. This chain connects TRBV5-1 to TRBJ2-3, with 12 positions matching TRBD1. Germline V gene data show CDR1 as SGHRS and CDR2 as YFSETQ. The ends lost 4 bases at V and 0 bases at J; junction bases unmatched: 6. CDR3 length equals 17 residues. CDR3 sequence reads: CASSGDRGRVSTDTQYF. In nucleotides, the CDR3 is TGCGCCAGCAGCGGGGACAGGGGGCGCGTCAGCACAGATACGCAGTATTTT.

The rearrangement uses TRBV6-6 and TRBJ2-7; 7 positions agree with TRBD1. Germline CDR1 MNHNY, CDR2 SVGAGI (reference sequence). Trimming at V came to 4 bases and at J to 4 bases, leaving 7 bases not matched to a gene. There are 14 residues in the CDR3. CDR3 sequence reads: CASSFGTASYEQYF. CDR3 in DNA: TGTGCCAGCAGTTTCGGGACAGCCTCGTACGAGCAGTACTTC.

In its sample, this clonotype was seen a few times. The rearrangement links TRBV20-1 to TRBJ1-2; 11 positions agree with TRBD1. The CDR3 extends over 16 amino acids. The junction had 7 bases not matched to a gene; V was cut back by 0 bases and J by 4 bases. Germline V CDR1 and CDR2: DFQATT, SNEGSKA (reference sequence). CDR3 DNA sequence: TGCAGTGCTAGAGATCCAGGACAGGGGGCTGGCTATGGCTACACCTTC. Protein sequence: CSARDPGQGAGYGYTF.

This clonotype was counted ten times or more. V gene TRBV4-1 combines with J gene TRBJ2-1; no firm D call. V was pared by 2 bases and J by 0 bases, with 14 bases between. The CDR3 runs 17 residues. In germline, CDR1 is MGHRA, CDR2 YSYEKL. The CDR3, as DNA: TGCGCCAGCAGCCAACCCATGGACGAGAGCTCCTACAATGAGCAGTTCTTC. As protein: CASSQPMDESSYNEQFF.

The table lists this clonotype with many counts. This rearrangement joins TRBV6-6 to TRBJ2-3; D is possibly TRBD1 (5 bases). There are 14 residues in the CDR3. Germline-derived CDR1 and CDR2 are MNHNY and SVGAGI (reference sequence). Trimming shortened V by 7 bases and J by 6 bases, and 17 bases separated the two germline ends. The CDR3 DNA is TGTGCCAGCACCCCCATGGGGTGGGGCGATACGCAGTATTTT. The encoded protein is CASTPMGWGDTQYF.

This clonotype was seen a handful of times. For the CDR3, the DNA is TGTGCCAGCAGCTTGTTAATGGAGCTGTTTTTT. It specifies CASSLLMELFF. The chain recombines TRBV11-2 with TRBJ2-2; no firm D call. This CDR3 spans 11 amino acids. The germline gives CDR1 SGHAT, CDR2 FQNNGV. The V gene lost 3 bases and the J gene lost 10 bases, with 6 bases spanning the gap.

The chain employs TRBV30 and TRBJ2-3; D may be TRBD1 or TRBD2 (6 bases each). Germline V gene data show CDR1 as GTSNPN and CDR2 as SVGIG (reference sequence). The CDR3 consists of 13 residues. V gave up 3 bases and J gave up 2 bases, with 9 bases separating them. In nucleotides, the CDR3 is TGTGCCTGGAGCGGGGGCTCCACAGATACGCAGTATTTT. Its translation is CAWSGGSTDTQYF.

This clonotype was observed many times. The CDR3 region has the DNA TGTGCCAGCAGTCCGAGCCAGCAGCCCACCTACGAGCAGTACTTC. Its translation: CASSPSQQPTYEQYF. The genes are TRBV12-3 or TRBV12-4 and TRBJ2-7, with D hard to call. The CDR3 covers 15 residues. The ends were cut back, 5 bases at V and 2 bases at J, with 16 bases in the middle.

This clonotype appeared a few times. J is TRBJ2-1 and V is TRBV3-1; D ambiguous. The germline V gene encodes CDR1 LGHDT and CDR2 YNNKEL (reference sequence). V was shortened by 1 base and J by 9 bases, with 7 bases between the two germline ends. This CDR3 has 12 residues. Here the CDR3 reads CASSQGASEQFF. The CDR3 region has the DNA TGTGCCAGCAGCCAAGGCGCCTCTGAGCAGTTCTTC.

The chain links TRBV27 to TRBJ1-5; 11 bases match TRBD1. The CDR3 sequence is 14 residues long. CDR1 and CDR2 from the germline V gene are MNHEY and SMNVEV (reference sequence). With 6 bases clipped from V and 7 bases from J, the junction kept 5 bases outside the gene matches. CDR3 sequence: CASSKDRGLQPQHF. The CDR3 DNA is TGTGCCAGCAGCAAGGACAGGGGGCTCCAGCCCCAGCATTTT.

In this sample, this clonotype turned up a few times. The J gene is TRBJ1-2, the V gene TRBV12-3 or TRBV12-4, with TRBD1 matching 7 bases. The CDR3 covers 15 residues. The trim removed 6 bases at V and 3 bases at J, leaving 10 bases unmatched. CDR3 DNA sequence: TGTGCCAGCAGACGAACAGGGGTATTAGACTATGGCTACACCTTC. Protein: CASRRTGVLDYGYTF.

The chain carries TRBV27 and TRBJ2-3; D gene uncertain. This CDR3 has 13 residues. V lost 7 bases and J lost 8, with 16 bases in between. Per the germline V gene, CDR1 is MNHEY and CDR2 is SMNVEV (reference sequence). CDR3 loop: CASTSPLHRTQYF. The DNA of the CDR3 is TGTGCCAGCACCAGTCCCCTACACCGTACGCAGTATTTT.